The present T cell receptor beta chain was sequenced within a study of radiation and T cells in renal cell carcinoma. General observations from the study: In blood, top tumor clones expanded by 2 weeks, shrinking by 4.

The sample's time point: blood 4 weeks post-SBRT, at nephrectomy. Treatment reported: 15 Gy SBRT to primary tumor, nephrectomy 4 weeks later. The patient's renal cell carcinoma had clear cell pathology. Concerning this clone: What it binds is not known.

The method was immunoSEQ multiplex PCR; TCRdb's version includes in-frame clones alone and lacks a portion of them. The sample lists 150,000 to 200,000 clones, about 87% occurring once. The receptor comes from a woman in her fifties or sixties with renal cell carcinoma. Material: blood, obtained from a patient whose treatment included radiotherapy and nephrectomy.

CDR3 coding DNA: TGTGCCAGCAGCTTTGGGGGGGGTTCCTCCTACAATGAGCAGTTCTTC. Amino acids: CASSFGGGSSYNEQFF. The chain is built from TRBV11-3 and TRBJ2-1, with 7 nucleotides matching TRBD2. Looked up from germline, CDR1 is SGHNT and CDR2 is YENEEA. V lost 3 bases and J lost 0; bases outside the gene matches: 5. The CDR3 sequence is 16 residues long.